This T cell receptor beta chain was recorded in a study of T cell responses to AZD1222 COVID-19 vaccine. Study-level background: The study pooled second doses at about 4 or about 12 weeks.

The assay was immunoSEQ multiplex PCR, and TCRdb's table has in-frame clones only and misses some. The table records approximately 120,000 clones, around nine tenths of them present only once. With respect to this clone: Its specificity is not known.

CDR3 length: 11 amino acids. Germline loops: CDR1 GTSNPN, CDR2 SVGIG (reference sequence). V was clipped by 3 bases and J by 8 bases, with 10 bases between them. Study observations and caveats: In a largely white British group with more females than males, clonal diversity was possibly underestimated. Close to half of all spike-specific TCRs reportedly target regions of the variants that are unmutated. The breadth and depth of Spike-specific TCRs increased once two AZD1222 doses had been given.

The rearrangement links TRBV30 to TRBJ1-2, with no clear D. The source material was peripheral blood, sampled on day 0 of AZD1222 vaccination. This receptor was obtained from an adult in good health. In nucleotides, the CDR3 is TGTGCCTGGAGCCCTACCGGGGGCTACACCTTC. It is translated as CAWSPTGGYTF. The full variable domain, its missing parts supplied by reference TRBV30 and TRBJ1-2, is SQTIHQWPATLVQPVGSPLSLECTVEGTSNPNLYWYRQAAGRGLQLLFYSVGIGQISSEVPQNLSASRPQDRQFILSSKKLLLSDSGFYLCAWSPTGGYTFGSGTRLTVV.